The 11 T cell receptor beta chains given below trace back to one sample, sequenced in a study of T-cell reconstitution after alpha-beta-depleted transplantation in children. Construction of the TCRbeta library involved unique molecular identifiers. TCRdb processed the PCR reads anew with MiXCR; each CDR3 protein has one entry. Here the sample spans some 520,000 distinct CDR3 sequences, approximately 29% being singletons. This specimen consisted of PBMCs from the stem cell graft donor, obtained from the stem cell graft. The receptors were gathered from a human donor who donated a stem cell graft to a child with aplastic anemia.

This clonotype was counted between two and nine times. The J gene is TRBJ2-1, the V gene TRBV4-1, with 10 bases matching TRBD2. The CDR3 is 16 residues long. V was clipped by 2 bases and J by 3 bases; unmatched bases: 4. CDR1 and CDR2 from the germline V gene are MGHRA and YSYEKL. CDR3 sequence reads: CASSQPSGSFYNEQFF. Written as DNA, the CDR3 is TGCGCCAGCAGCCAACCTAGCGGGAGTTTCTACAATGAGCAGTTCTTC.

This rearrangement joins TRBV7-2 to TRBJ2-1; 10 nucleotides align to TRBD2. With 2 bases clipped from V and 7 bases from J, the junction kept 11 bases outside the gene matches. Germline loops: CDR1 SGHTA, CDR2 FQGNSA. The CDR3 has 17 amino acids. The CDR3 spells CASSLLSLAGVRNEQFF. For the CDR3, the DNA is TGTGCCAGCAGCTTATTAAGCCTAGCGGGAGTAAGGAATGAGCAGTTCTTC.

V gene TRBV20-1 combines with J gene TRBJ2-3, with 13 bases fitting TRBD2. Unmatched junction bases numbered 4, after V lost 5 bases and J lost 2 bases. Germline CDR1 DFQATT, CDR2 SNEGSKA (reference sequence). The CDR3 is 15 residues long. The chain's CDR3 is CSAPTSGGPTDTQYF. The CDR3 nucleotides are TGCAGTGCTCCGACTAGCGGGGGGCCCACAGATACGCAGTATTTT.

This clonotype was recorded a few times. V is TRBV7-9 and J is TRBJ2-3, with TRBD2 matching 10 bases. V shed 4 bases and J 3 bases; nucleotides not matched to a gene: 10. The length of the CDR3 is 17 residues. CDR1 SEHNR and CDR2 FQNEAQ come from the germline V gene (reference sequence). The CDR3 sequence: CASSSGLAAPGTDTQYF. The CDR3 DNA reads TGTGCCAGCAGCTCCGGACTAGCGGCCCCGGGGACAGATACGCAGTATTTT.

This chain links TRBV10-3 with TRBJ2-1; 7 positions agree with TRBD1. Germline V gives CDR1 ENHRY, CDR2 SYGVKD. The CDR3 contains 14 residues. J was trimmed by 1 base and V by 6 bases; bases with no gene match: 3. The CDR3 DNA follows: TGTGCCATCAGCAGACAGGGATCCTACAATGAGCAGTTCTTC. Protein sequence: CAISRQGSYNEQFF.

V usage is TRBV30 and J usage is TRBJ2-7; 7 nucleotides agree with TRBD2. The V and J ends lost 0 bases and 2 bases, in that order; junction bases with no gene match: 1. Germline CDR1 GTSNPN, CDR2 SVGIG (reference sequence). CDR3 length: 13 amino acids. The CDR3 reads CAWSVAGPYEQYV. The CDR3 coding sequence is TGTGCCTGGAGTGTAGCGGGGCCCTACGAGCAGTACGTC.

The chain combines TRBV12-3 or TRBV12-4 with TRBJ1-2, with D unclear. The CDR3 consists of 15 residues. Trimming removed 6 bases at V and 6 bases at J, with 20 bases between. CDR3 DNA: TGTGCCAGCAGGAAAGACGGAGGCCCCCTCCATGGCTACACCTTC. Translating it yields CASRKDGGPLHGYTF.

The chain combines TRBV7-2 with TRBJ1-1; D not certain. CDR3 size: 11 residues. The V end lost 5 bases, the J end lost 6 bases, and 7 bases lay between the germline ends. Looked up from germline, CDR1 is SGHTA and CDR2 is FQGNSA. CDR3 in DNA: TGTGCCAGCAGCGCGCTGGCTGAAGCTTTCTTT. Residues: CASSALAEAFF. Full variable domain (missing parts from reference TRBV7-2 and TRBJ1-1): GAGVSQSPSNKVTEKGKDVELRCDPISGHTALYWYRQSLGQGLEFLIYFQGNSAPDKSGLPSDRFSAERTGGSVSTLTIQRTQQEDSAVYLCASSALAEAFFGQGTRLTVV.

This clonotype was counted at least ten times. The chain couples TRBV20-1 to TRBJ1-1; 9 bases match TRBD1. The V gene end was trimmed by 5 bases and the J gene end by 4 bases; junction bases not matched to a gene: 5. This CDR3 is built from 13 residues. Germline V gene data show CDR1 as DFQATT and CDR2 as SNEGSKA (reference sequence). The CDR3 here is CSADRGSSTEAFF. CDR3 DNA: TGCAGTGCTGACAGGGGGTCCAGCACTGAAGCTTTCTTT.

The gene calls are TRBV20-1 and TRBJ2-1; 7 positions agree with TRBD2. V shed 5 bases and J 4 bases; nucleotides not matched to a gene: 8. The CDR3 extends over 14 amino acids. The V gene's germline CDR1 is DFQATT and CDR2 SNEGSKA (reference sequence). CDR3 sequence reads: CSAGNLAEYNEQFF. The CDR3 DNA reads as TGCAGTGCTGGGAATCTAGCGGAATACAATGAGCAGTTCTTC.

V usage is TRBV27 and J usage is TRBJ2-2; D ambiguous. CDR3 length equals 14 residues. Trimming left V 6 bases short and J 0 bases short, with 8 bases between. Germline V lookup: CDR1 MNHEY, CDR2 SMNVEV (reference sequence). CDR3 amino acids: CASSSFSNTGELFF. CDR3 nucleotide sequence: TGTGCCAGCAGCTCTTTTTCGAACACCGGGGAGCTGTTTTTT.